These T cell receptor beta chains were read from a single sample in a study of T cells in Graves' hyperthyroidism and ophthalmopathy. TCRdb called the multiplex PCR reads again in MiXCR, with one record for every CDR3 protein. The sample carries a few hundred thousand distinct CDR3 sequences, 15% to 19% recorded once. The material sequenced was blood. All receptors derive from a woman in her twenties or thirties with Graves' hyperthyroidism. The CDR3 runs from the conserved cysteine through the conserved F or W. A D gene is named only where the DNA matches it firmly. Some rows mark clone size as missing; the rest say once, few, many or name a class of expanded clone.

size	V	J	D	CDR3	DNA
NA	TRBV5-5	TRBJ2-1	TRBD2	CASSSPGGQIYNEQSF	TGTGCCAGCAGCTCGCCGGGGGGGCAAATCTACAATGAGCAGTCCTTC
many	TRBV7-2	TRBJ2-5	NA	CASSSTGGETQYF	TGTGCCAGCAGCTCGACAGGAGGGGAGACCCAGTACTTC
few	TRBV11-3	TRBJ2-2	NA	CASGVARTGELFF	TGTGCCTCGGGAGTCGCGAGGACCGGGGAGCTGTTTTTT
many	TRBV6-2/TRBV6-3	TRBJ2-2	TRBD2	CASSSALAGGPTTGELFF	TGTGCCAGCAGTTCCGCACTAGCGGGAGGGCCTACCACCGGGGAGCTGTTTTTT
many	TRBV5-1	TRBJ1-1	TRBD1	CASSLDRTEAFF	TGTGCCAGCTCACTGGACAGGACTGAAGCTTTCTTT
many	TRBV3-1	TRBJ2-3	TRBD2	CASSRLAGYTDTQYF	TGTGCCAGCAGTCGGCTAGCGGGGTACACAGATACGCAGTATTTT
NA	TRBV7-9	TRBJ2-1	TRBD2	CASSLRGPAGDNEQFF	TGTGCCAGCAGCTTACGAGGACCAGCGGGAGACAATGAGCAGTTCTTC
many	TRBV6-1	TRBJ1-1	NA	CASSPKPPRLLRDTEAFF	TGTGCCAGCAGTCCAAAACCCCCACGTTTACTTCGGGACACTGAAGCTTTCTTT
few	TRBV6-2/TRBV6-3	TRBJ2-5	TRBD1	CASTDLEGAGETQYF	TGTGCCAGCACCGATCTTGAGGGGGCAGGAGAGACCCAGTACTTC
many	TRBV18	TRBJ2-2	NA	CASSPPGRNTGELFF	TGTGCCAGCTCACCACCGGGACGGAACACCGGGGAGCTGTTTTTT
many	TRBV5-1	TRBJ2-1	NA	CASTRESYNEQFF	TGCGCCAGCACAAGGGAATCCTACAATGAGCAGTTCTTC
few	TRBV30	TRBJ1-3	TRBD1	CAWSPRDRNSGNTIYF	TGTGCCTGGAGTCCCCGGGACAGAAATTCTGGAAACACCATATATTTT
NA	TRBV3-1	TRBJ1-2	NA	CASSQDRTGIQYGYTF	TGTGCCAGCAGCCAAGATCGAACAGGGATACAGTATGGCTACACCTTC
few	TRBV10-3	TRBJ2-7	NA	CANSGTHGEQYF	TGTGCCAACTCCGGGACGCACGGCGAGCAGTACTTC